This is a list of T cell receptor beta chains from one sample in a study of T-cell reconstitution after alpha-beta-depleted transplantation in children. TCRdb redid the calling of the PCR reads with MiXCR, one entry per CDR3 protein. Among about 610,000 distinct CDR3 sequences, over 9.5% were seen once, and the ten largest hold less than 4.5%. The material was PBMCs from the stem cell graft donor, obtained from the stem cell graft. These receptor sequences come from a human donor who donated a stem cell graft to a child with acute myeloid leukemia. Each CDR3 is given with its conserved first and last residue. A D gene is named only where the DNA matches it firmly. The size entry is marked missing in some rows and otherwise reads once, few, many or a size class.

d_gene: TRBD2
j_gene: TRBJ2-5
abundance: few
v_gene: TRBV7-6
CDR3nt: TGTGCCAGCAGCCGAAATAGCGGGAAGAACCAAGAGACCCAGTACTTC
CDR3aa: CASSRNSGKNQETQYF

d_gene: .
j_gene: TRBJ1-2
abundance: many
v_gene: TRBV28
CDR3nt: TGTGCCAGCAGGCCCCCCGACAGTTACTATGGCTACACCTTC
CDR3aa: CASRPPDSYYGYTF

d_gene: TRBD2
j_gene: TRBJ2-7
abundance: many
v_gene: TRBV10-3
CDR3nt: TGTGCCATCAGTGAGTCTAGTAGCGGGGGCGAGCAGTACTTC
CDR3aa: CAISESSSGGEQYF

d_gene: .
j_gene: TRBJ2-3
abundance: few
v_gene: TRBV7-3
CDR3nt: TGTGCCAGCAGCTTAACGGTTGTCCGAACAGATACGCAGTATTTT
CDR3aa: CASSLTVVRTDTQYF

d_gene: .
j_gene: TRBJ2-1
abundance: few
v_gene: TRBV20-1
CDR3nt: TGCAGTGCTAGAGGCTTTGCGCAACCCACTTACAATGAGCAGTTCTTC
CDR3aa: CSARGFAQPTYNEQFF

d_gene: TRBD2
j_gene: TRBJ2-5
abundance: many
v_gene: TRBV7-8
CDR3nt: TGTGCCAGCAGCGCGGGACTAGCGGGAGGGCTGATCCCACAAGAGACCCAGTACTTC
CDR3aa: CASSAGLAGGLIPQETQYF

d_gene: .
j_gene: TRBJ1-4
abundance: .
v_gene: TRBV10-3
CDR3nt: TGTGCCATCAGTGAAGGCCAGGCGGAAAAACTGTTTTTT
CDR3aa: CAISEGQAEKLFF

d_gene: TRBD2
j_gene: TRBJ2-7
abundance: many
v_gene: TRBV5-1
CDR3nt: TGCGCCAGCAGCCGTAGCGGGAGTGACTACGAGCAGTACTTC
CDR3aa: CASSRSGSDYEQYF

d_gene: .
j_gene: TRBJ1-2
abundance: .
v_gene: TRBV29-1
CDR3nt: TGCAGCGTTGAGGTTGCGACACGGGGTATCTCTTATGGCTACACCTTC
CDR3aa: CSVEVATRGISYGYTF

d_gene: .
j_gene: TRBJ1-1
abundance: many
v_gene: TRBV7-2
CDR3nt: TGTGCCAGCAGCTTAGAGGGCCCTGGTTTCTTT
CDR3aa: CASSLEGPGFF

d_gene: .
j_gene: TRBJ2-5
abundance: .
v_gene: TRBV29-1
CDR3nt: TGCAGCGTCAGGAGAGGGGTTCAAGAGACCCAGTACTTC
CDR3aa: CSVRRGVQETQYF

d_gene: .
j_gene: TRBJ2-7
abundance: .
v_gene: TRBV10-2
CDR3nt: TGCGCCACTGCCAACGACCGCGGCTACGAGCAGTACTTC
CDR3aa: CATANDRGYEQYF

d_gene: .
j_gene: TRBJ2-5
abundance: .
v_gene: TRBV2
CDR3nt: TGTGCCAGCAAGCCCGCGGTAGCCCAAGAGACCCAGTACTTC
CDR3aa: CASKPAVAQETQYF

d_gene: .
j_gene: TRBJ2-6
abundance: few
v_gene: TRBV6-1
CDR3nt: TGTGCCAGCACCCCTCGCCCGGGGGCTGGGGCCAACGTCCTGACTTTC
CDR3aa: CASTPRPGAGANVLTF

d_gene: TRBD2
j_gene: TRBJ2-1
abundance: few
v_gene: TRBV6-2/TRBV6-3
CDR3nt: TGTGCCAGCACCATGAGACTAGCGGGGTACAATGAGCAGTTCTTC
CDR3aa: CASTMRLAGYNEQFF

d_gene: .
j_gene: TRBJ2-3
abundance: few
v_gene: TRBV5-1
CDR3nt: TGCGCCAGCAGCGGTCCCTCGGCAGATACGCAGTATTTT
CDR3aa: CASSGPSADTQYF

d_gene: TRBD2
j_gene: TRBJ2-3
abundance: many
v_gene: TRBV5-6
CDR3nt: TGTGCCAGCAGCTTGGACAGACTAGCGGGAGCAGATACGCAGTATTTT
CDR3aa: CASSLDRLAGADTQYF

d_gene: TRBD1
j_gene: TRBJ2-2
abundance: many
v_gene: TRBV29-1
CDR3nt: TGCAGCGTCCGGACAGGGACGAACACCGGGGAGCTGTTTTTT
CDR3aa: CSVRTGTNTGELFF

d_gene: .
j_gene: TRBJ2-7
abundance: few
v_gene: TRBV7-2
CDR3nt: TGTGCCAGCAGCTCTTTCCCCCGGGACACCCTCTACGAGCAGTACTTC
CDR3aa: CASSSFPRDTLYEQYF

d_gene: .
j_gene: TRBJ2-7
abundance: few
v_gene: TRBV28
CDR3nt: TGTGCCAGCACTAGCGTCGGCGAGCAGTACTTC
CDR3aa: CASTSVGEQYF

d_gene: .
j_gene: TRBJ2-7
abundance: .
v_gene: TRBV20-1
CDR3nt: TGCAGTGCGGCGGGACAGATTTCCTACGAGCAGTACTTC
CDR3aa: CSAAGQISYEQYF

d_gene: TRBD2
j_gene: TRBJ2-1
abundance: .
v_gene: TRBV7-6
CDR3nt: TGTGCCAGCAGCTTAGAGGCGGGCGGGGGAGCTCTCTCTGGCTACAATGAGCAGTTCTTC
CDR3aa: CASSLEAGGGALSGYNEQFF

d_gene: TRBD2
j_gene: TRBJ2-3
abundance: many
v_gene: TRBV9
CDR3nt: TGTGCCAGCAGCGGCCCTAGCGGAGTAAGCACAGATACGCAGTATTTT
CDR3aa: CASSGPSGVSTDTQYF

d_gene: TRBD2
j_gene: TRBJ2-3
abundance: .
v_gene: TRBV3-1
CDR3nt: TGTGCCAGCACCAAATCCCTAGCGGGAGGGCTGGCGGATACGCAGTATTTT
CDR3aa: CASTKSLAGGLADTQYF

d_gene: .
j_gene: TRBJ2-7
abundance: .
v_gene: TRBV29-1
CDR3nt: TGCAGCGTTGCCTACTCCTACGAGCAGTACTTC
CDR3aa: CSVAYSYEQYF

d_gene: TRBD1
j_gene: TRBJ2-7
abundance: many
v_gene: TRBV20-1
CDR3nt: TGCAGTGCTATACGGACAGGGGGCCTATACGAGCAGTACTTC
CDR3aa: CSAIRTGGLYEQYF

d_gene: .
j_gene: TRBJ2-6
abundance: .
v_gene: TRBV20-1
CDR3nt: TGCAGTGCTAGAGCTAGGGGCTCTGGGGCCAACGTCCTGACTTTC
CDR3aa: CSARARGSGANVLTF

d_gene: .
j_gene: TRBJ1-1
abundance: .
v_gene: TRBV28
CDR3nt: TGTGCCAGCAGCCCGAATACCCTTGGGGACACTGAAGCTTTCTTT
CDR3aa: CASSPNTLGDTEAFF

d_gene: TRBD2
j_gene: TRBJ2-7
abundance: many
v_gene: TRBV24-1
CDR3nt: TGTGCCACCAGTGATACCGGGACTAGCGACTACGAGCAGTACTTC
CDR3aa: CATSDTGTSDYEQYF

d_gene: .
j_gene: TRBJ2-2
abundance: few
v_gene: TRBV12-3/TRBV12-4
CDR3nt: TGTGCCAGCAGTTGGCCCCCGGGACAGAACACCGGGGAGCTGTTTTTT
CDR3aa: CASSWPPGQNTGELFF

d_gene: .
j_gene: TRBJ2-7
abundance: few
v_gene: TRBV4-2
CDR3nt: TGTGCCAGCAGCCAAGTCGGACCTAGCGCTCCCTCGGGGGAGCAGTACTTC
CDR3aa: CASSQVGPSAPSGEQYF

d_gene: .
j_gene: TRBJ1-4
abundance: many
v_gene: TRBV18
CDR3nt: TGTGCCAGCTCACCCTCGACCGGCTCGCGGGAAAAACTGTTTTTT
CDR3aa: CASSPSTGSREKLFF

d_gene: .
j_gene: TRBJ2-6
abundance: many
v_gene: TRBV29-1
CDR3nt: TGCAGCGTTGCGGTGTCCGGGGCCAACGTCCTGACTTTC
CDR3aa: CSVAVSGANVLTF

d_gene: TRBD1
j_gene: TRBJ1-6
abundance: .
v_gene: TRBV20-1
CDR3nt: TGCAGTGCAAAAGCCCAGGGGGCATATAATTCACCCCTCCACTTT
CDR3aa: CSAKAQGAYNSPLHF

d_gene: .
j_gene: TRBJ2-3
abundance: few
v_gene: TRBV5-4
CDR3nt: TGTGCCAGCAGCTTGCGAACAGACACAGATACGCAGTATTTT
CDR3aa: CASSLRTDTDTQYF

d_gene: TRBD1
j_gene: TRBJ2-3
abundance: .
v_gene: TRBV30
CDR3nt: TGTGCCTGGAGTGTTGGGGACAGGGGGGCCACAGATACGCAGTATTTT
CDR3aa: CAWSVGDRGATDTQYF

d_gene: .
j_gene: TRBJ1-5
abundance: .
v_gene: TRBV5-1
CDR3nt: TGCGCCAGCAGCTCCGGACAACTCAATCAGCCCCAGCATTTT
CDR3aa: CASSSGQLNQPQHF

d_gene: .
j_gene: TRBJ1-5
abundance: .
v_gene: TRBV5-3
CDR3nt: TGTGCCAGAAGCCCTACTGAGGAGCTACTCAATAGCAATCAGCCCCAGCATTTT
CDR3aa: CARSPTEELLNSNQPQHF

d_gene: TRBD2
j_gene: TRBJ2-3
abundance: many
v_gene: TRBV6-4
CDR3nt: TGTGCCAGCAGTCTACGGGAGGGAAGCACAGATACGCAGTATTTT
CDR3aa: CASSLREGSTDTQYF

d_gene: .
j_gene: TRBJ2-1
abundance: many
v_gene: TRBV7-3
CDR3nt: TGTGCCAGCAGCTTAATGAGGGGCTCCTACAATGAGCAGTTCTTC
CDR3aa: CASSLMRGSYNEQFF

d_gene: .
j_gene: TRBJ2-6
abundance: few
v_gene: TRBV24-1
CDR3nt: TGTGCCACCAGTCTGGGAGGTGGGGCCAACGTCCTGACTTTC
CDR3aa: CATSLGGGANVLTF